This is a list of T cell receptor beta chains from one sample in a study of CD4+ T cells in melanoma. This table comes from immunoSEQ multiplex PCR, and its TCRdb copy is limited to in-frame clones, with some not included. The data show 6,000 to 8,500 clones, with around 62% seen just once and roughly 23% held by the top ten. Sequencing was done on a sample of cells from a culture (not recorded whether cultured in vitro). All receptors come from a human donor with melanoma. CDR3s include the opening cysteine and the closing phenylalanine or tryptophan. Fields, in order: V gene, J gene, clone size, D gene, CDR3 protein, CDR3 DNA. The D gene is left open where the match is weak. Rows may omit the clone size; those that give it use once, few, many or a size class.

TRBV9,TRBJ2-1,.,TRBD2,CASSVGGGLGYNEQFF,TGTGCCAGCAGCGTAGGTGGGGGACTAGGCTACAATGAGCAGTTCTTC
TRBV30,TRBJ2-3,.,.,CAWSRADTQYF,TGTGCCTGGAGTAGGGCGGATACGCAGTATTTT
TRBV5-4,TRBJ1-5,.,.,CASSYPGPNQPQHF,TGTGCCAGCAGCTATCCGGGGCCTAATCAGCCCCAGCATTTT
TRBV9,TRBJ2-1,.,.,CASSVEPGVPRKFF,TGTGCCAGCAGCGTAGAGCCAGGGGTGCCGAGAAAGTTCTTC
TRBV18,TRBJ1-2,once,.,CASSRYQGLNYGYTF,TGTGCCAGCTCACGCTACCAGGGGCTTAACTATGGCTACACCTTC
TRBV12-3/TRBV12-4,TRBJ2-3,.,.,CASSLGSADTQYF,TGTGCCAGCAGTTTAGGGAGCGCGGATACGCAGTATTTT
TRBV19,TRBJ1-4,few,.,CASALNEKLFF,TGTGCCAGTGCACTGAATGAAAAACTGTTTTTT
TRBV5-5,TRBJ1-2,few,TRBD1,CASSPGQIYGYTF,TGTGCCAGCAGCCCGGGACAGATCTATGGCTACACCTTC
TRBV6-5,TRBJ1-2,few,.,CASSYSTNYGYTF,TGTGCCAGCAGTTACTCGACAAACTATGGCTACACCTTC
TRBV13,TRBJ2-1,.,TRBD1,CASSRQGRSYNEQFF,TGTGCCAGCAGCAGACAGGGGAGATCCTACAATGAGCAGTTCTTC
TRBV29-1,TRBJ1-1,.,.,CSVVEVVDEAFF,TGCAGCGTTGTTGAGGTGGTTGACGAAGCTTTCTTT
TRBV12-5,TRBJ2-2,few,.,CASGGSGELFF,TGTGCTAGTGGGGGCTCCGGGGAGCTGTTTTTT
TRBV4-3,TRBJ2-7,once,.,CASSQEFSILSSYEQYF,TGCGCCAGCAGCCAAGAGTTTAGCATCTTAAGCTCCTACGAGCAGTACTTC
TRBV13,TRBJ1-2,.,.,CASSSKYRANYGYTF,TGTGCCAGCAGCTCGAAGTACCGGGCAAACTATGGCTACACCTTC
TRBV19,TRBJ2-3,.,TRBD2,CASSTRTSGYTQYF,TGTGCCAGTAGTACAAGGACTAGCGGTTATACGCAGTATTTT
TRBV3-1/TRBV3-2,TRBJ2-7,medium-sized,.,CASSPQGRFTYEQYF,TGTGCCAGCAGCCCCCAAGGGCGGTTCACCTACGAGCAGTACTTC
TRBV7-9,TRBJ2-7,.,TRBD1,CASSFGTGHYEQYF,TGTGCCAGCAGCTTCGGGACAGGGCACTACGAGCAGTACTTC
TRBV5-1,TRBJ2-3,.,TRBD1,CASSSTGGSDTQYF,TGCGCCAGCAGCTCCACAGGGGGGTCCGATACGCAGTATTTT
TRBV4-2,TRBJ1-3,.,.,CASSPLGSWGNTIYF,TGTGCCAGCAGCCCGCTGGGGTCATGGGGAAACACCATATATTTT
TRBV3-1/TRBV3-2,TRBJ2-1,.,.,CASSRTSEQFF,TGTGCCAGCAGCCGGACGAGTGAGCAGTTCTTC
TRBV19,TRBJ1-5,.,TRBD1,CASSIKGLGTEKNQPQHF,TGTGCCAGTAGTATAAAAGGGCTAGGGACAGAAAAAAATCAGCCCCAGCATTTT
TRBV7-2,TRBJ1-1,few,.,CASSLGIRTEAFF,TGTGCCAGCAGCTTAGGGATTCGCACTGAAGCTTTCTTT
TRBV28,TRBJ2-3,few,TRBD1,CASSLEQGPTDTQYF,TGTGCCAGCAGTTTAGAACAGGGGCCCACAGATACGCAGTATTTT
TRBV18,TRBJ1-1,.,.,CASSPLDRVNTEAFF,TGTGCCAGCTCACCACTGGACCGGGTGAACACTGAAGCTTTCTTT
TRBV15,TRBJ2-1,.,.,CATSRAEGGNEQFF,TGTGCCACCAGCAGAGCTGAGGGCGGGAATGAGCAGTTCTTC
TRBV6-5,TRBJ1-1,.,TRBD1,CASTGGLNTEAFF,TGTGCCAGCACAGGGGGCCTTAACACTGAAGCTTTCTTT
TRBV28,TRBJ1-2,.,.,CASSSDGAIYGYTF,TGTGCCAGCAGTTCGGACGGAGCGATCTATGGCTACACCTTC
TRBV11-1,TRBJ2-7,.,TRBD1,CASSLVTGTGVEQYF,TGTGCCAGCAGCTTAGTGACCGGGACAGGGGTTGAGCAGTACTTC